This is a list of T cell receptor beta chains from one sample in a study of CD8+ T cells in alopecia areata. Method: immunoSEQ multiplex PCR; TCRdb's copy keeps in-frame clones and lacks some. The repertoire has some 80,000 clones, around 65% of them found once; the top ten carry around 22%. The sequences come from CD8+ T cells sorted from blood, collected at week 24, from a patient treated with tofacitinib. The receptors were sampled from a human donor with alopecia areata. CDR3s include the opening cysteine and the closing phenylalanine or tryptophan. D genes are given only for firm matches. Size tells how often a clone was seen (once, few, many) or the class of an expanded clone, and some rows leave it out.

J: TRBJ2-3; V: TRBV7-2; D: -; size: -; DNA: TGTGCCAGCAGAAGTACTGGGGGCGTATCAGATACGCAGTATTTT; CDR3: CASRSTGGVSDTQYF
J: TRBJ2-5; V: TRBV2; D: TRBD2; size: -; DNA: TGTGCCAGCAGTGAGGCACTAGCGGGAGTGTTGTTGGAGACCCAGTACTTC; CDR3: CASSEALAGVLLETQYF
J: TRBJ2-3; V: TRBV28; D: TRBD1; size: -; DNA: TGTGCCAGCAGTTCTCCGGGACAGGGTGTAACTAGCACAGATACGCAGTATTTT; CDR3: CASSSPGQGVTSTDTQYF
J: TRBJ2-2; V: TRBV7-9; D: TRBD1; size: -; DNA: TGTGCCAGCAGCTCGCCAGGACAGGGGAACACCGGGGAGCTGTTTTTT; CDR3: CASSSPGQGNTGELFF
J: TRBJ2-7; V: TRBV5-1; D: TRBD1; size: -; DNA: TGCGCCAGCAGCTTGGATAAGCTGGACAGGGGCTCCTACGAGCAGTACTTC; CDR3: CASSLDKLDRGSYEQYF
J: TRBJ2-7; V: TRBV7-2; D: -; size: -; DNA: TGTGCCAGCAGCTTAGCGGGCGGGGCCGAGCAGTACTTC; CDR3: CASSLAGGAEQYF
J: TRBJ2-2; V: TRBV7-9; D: -; size: -; DNA: TGTGCCAGCAGCTTAGTTTGGGACACCGGGGAGCTGTTTTTT; CDR3: CASSLVWDTGELFF
J: TRBJ2-7; V: TRBV7-6; D: -; size: -; DNA: TGTGCCAGCAGCCTCAGGGGTCCGAGCTCCTACGAGCAGTACTTC; CDR3: CASSLRGPSSYEQYF
J: TRBJ2-6; V: TRBV30; D: -; size: -; DNA: TGTGCCTGGAGCATTGGGCACTCTGGGGCCAACGTCCTGACTTTC; CDR3: CAWSIGHSGANVLTF
J: TRBJ2-5; V: TRBV7-7; D: -; size: -; DNA: TGTGCCAGCAGCTTAGGAGAGTCCTACCAAGAGACCCAGTACTTC; CDR3: CASSLGESYQETQYF
J: TRBJ1-6; V: TRBV11-2; D: -; size: few; DNA: TGTGCCAGCAGCTTAATGGTATTTGGAGATTCACCCCTCCACTTT; CDR3: CASSLMVFGDSPLHF
J: TRBJ1-5; V: TRBV28; D: TRBD1; size: few; DNA: TGTGCCAGCAGTTACAGACAGGGGGTGCGCAATCAGCCCCAGCATTTT; CDR3: CASSYRQGVRNQPQHF
J: TRBJ2-3; V: TRBV6-5; D: -; size: -; DNA: TGTGCCAGCAGTACCGGGACTGGAAGCACAGATACGCAGTATTTT; CDR3: CASSTGTGSTDTQYF
J: TRBJ2-3; V: TRBV6-5; D: -; size: few; DNA: TGTGCCAGCAGTCCCGACTCAGATACGCAGTATTTT; CDR3: CASSPDSDTQYF
J: TRBJ2-7; V: TRBV5-6; D: -; size: few; DNA: TGTGCCAGCAGCTTGGGGAGCTCCTACGAGCAGTACTTC; CDR3: CASSLGSSYEQYF
J: TRBJ2-5; V: TRBV5-6; D: TRBD1; size: -; DNA: TGTGCCAGCAGCATAACCGGGACAGGGAGTCGAGAGACCCAGTACTTC; CDR3: CASSITGTGSRETQYF
J: TRBJ2-1; V: TRBV27; D: -; size: -; DNA: TGTGCCAGCAGTTTGCGAAACTCCAATGAGCAGTTCTTC; CDR3: CASSLRNSNEQFF
J: TRBJ2-7; V: TRBV27; D: -; size: -; DNA: TGTGCCAGCAGTTTAGAGCCAGGGGGGCGCTACGAGCAGTACTTC; CDR3: CASSLEPGGRYEQYF
J: TRBJ2-6; V: TRBV6-5; D: -; size: -; DNA: TGTGCCAGCAGTTACTCCTACAATGGGGCCAACGTCCTGACTTTC; CDR3: CASSYSYNGANVLTF
J: TRBJ2-3; V: TRBV7-2; D: -; size: -; DNA: TGTGCCAGCAGCTCGGAGGGGCTTAGCACAGATACGCAGTATTTT; CDR3: CASSSEGLSTDTQYF
J: TRBJ2-1; V: TRBV27; D: TRBD1; size: -; DNA: TGTGCCAGCAGTTCTGGGACAGGACACAATGAGCAGTTCTTC; CDR3: CASSSGTGHNEQFF
J: TRBJ2-2; V: TRBV29-1; D: TRBD2; size: -; DNA: TGCAGCGTCGGAGCGGGGGCGGGCACCGGGGAGCTGTTTTTT; CDR3: CSVGAGAGTGELFF
J: TRBJ2-7; V: TRBV6-5; D: TRBD2; size: -; DNA: TGTGCCAGCAGGCCACCGGGAGGCAGCTCCTACGAGCAGTACTTC; CDR3: CASRPPGGSSYEQYF
J: TRBJ2-3; V: TRBV5-6; D: TRBD2; size: -; DNA: TGTGCCAGCAGCTTGGAGCGGGAGGCGACAGATACGCAGTATTTT; CDR3: CASSLEREATDTQYF
J: TRBJ2-5; V: TRBV4-1; D: -; size: -; DNA: TGCGCCAGCAGCCAAGGTCAGACCCCGAGGGGACAAGAGACCCAGTACTTC; CDR3: CASSQGQTPRGQETQYF
J: TRBJ2-7; V: TRBV6-5; D: TRBD2; size: -; DNA: TGTGCCAGCAGCCGGACCTTAGCGGGGACCTACGAGCAGTACTTC; CDR3: CASSRTLAGTYEQYF
J: TRBJ2-7; V: TRBV4-1; D: -; size: -; DNA: TGCGCCAGCAGCCAAGGGTTTACAGTTCGAATCTACGAGCAGTACTTC; CDR3: CASSQGFTVRIYEQYF
J: TRBJ1-2; V: TRBV14; D: -; size: many; DNA: TGTGCCAGCAGCCAAGGGGTCAGCATTAACTATGGCTACACCTTC; CDR3: CASSQGVSINYGYTF
J: TRBJ1-2; V: TRBV13; D: -; size: once; DNA: TGTGCCAGCAGCCCGAACTACACCTTC; CDR3: CASSPNYTF
J: TRBJ2-1; V: TRBV9; D: -; size: many; DNA: TGTGCCAGCAGCGTAGGGGTGAGTTTCAATGAGCAGTTCTTC; CDR3: CASSVGVSFNEQFF
J: TRBJ2-3; V: TRBV12-5; D: TRBD2; size: few; DNA: TGTGCTAGTGGTTTGGCGGGACTAGCGGGACCATATGGGACAGATACGCAGTATTTT; CDR3: CASGLAGLAGPYGTDTQYF
J: TRBJ1-2; V: TRBV27; D: -; size: -; DNA: TGTGCCAGCAGTTTCCAGGGGAACTATGGCTACACCTTC; CDR3: CASSFQGNYGYTF
J: TRBJ2-5; V: TRBV7-9; D: TRBD1; size: -; DNA: TGTGCCAGCAGCTCCCATTGGACAGGGGCAGAGACCCAGTACTTC; CDR3: CASSSHWTGAETQYF
J: TRBJ2-1; V: TRBV10-3; D: TRBD1; size: -; DNA: TGTGCCATCAAAGGGGGCTCTTACAATGAGCAGTTCTTC; CDR3: CAIKGGSYNEQFF
J: TRBJ2-1; V: TRBV4-3; D: -; size: -; DNA: TGCGCCAGCAGCCAAGATATCAGGGACGATTACAATGAGCAGTTCTTC; CDR3: CASSQDIRDDYNEQFF
J: TRBJ1-1; V: TRBV4-1; D: -; size: -; DNA: TGCGCCAGCAGCCATCCTGGCGGCACTGAAGCTTTCTTT; CDR3: CASSHPGGTEAFF
J: TRBJ2-3; V: TRBV7-2; D: -; size: few; DNA: TGTGCCAGCAGCTTCACAGAAGATACGCAGTATTTT; CDR3: CASSFTEDTQYF
J: TRBJ2-7; V: TRBV4-1; D: TRBD2; size: -; DNA: TGCGCCAGCAGCCAAGACTTAAGCGGGGGCTACGAGCAGTACTTC; CDR3: CASSQDLSGGYEQYF
J: TRBJ1-3; V: TRBV7-9; D: -; size: -; DNA: TGTGCCAGCAGCTACAGACAGACGGGAAACACCATATATTTT; CDR3: CASSYRQTGNTIYF
J: TRBJ2-5; V: TRBV7-9; D: TRBD1; size: -; DNA: TGTGCCAGCAGCTTATCAACAGGGGGCCAAGAGACCCAGTACTTC; CDR3: CASSLSTGGQETQYF
J: TRBJ1-1; V: TRBV7-2; D: -; size: -; DNA: TGTGCCAGCAGTCTAGCACCAAACACTGAAGCTTTCTTT; CDR3: CASSLAPNTEAFF
J: TRBJ2-1; V: TRBV7-6; D: TRBD2; size: -; DNA: TGTGCCAGCAGCCGACTAGCGGGAAGGGATGAGCAGTTCTTC; CDR3: CASSRLAGRDEQFF
J: TRBJ2-7; V: TRBV5-6; D: -; size: -; DNA: TGTGCCAGCAGCTTGGTAGTACGGGGCGCTTCGGACGAGCAGTACTTC; CDR3: CASSLVVRGASDEQYF
J: TRBJ1-6; V: TRBV9; D: TRBD1; size: -; DNA: TGTGCCAGCAGCGTAGTCCTAAGACAGGGGGATATTTCACCCCTCCACTTT; CDR3: CASSVVLRQGDISPLHF
J: TRBJ2-3; V: TRBV30; D: TRBD1; size: -; DNA: TGTGCCTGGAGTATGACAGGGGGCACAGATACGCAGTATTTT; CDR3: CAWSMTGGTDTQYF
J: TRBJ1-5; V: TRBV5-6; D: -; size: -; DNA: TGTGCCAGCAGCTTGGGCGCGGTTCAGCCCCAGCATTTT; CDR3: CASSLGAVQPQHF
J: TRBJ2-2; V: TRBV5-5; D: -; size: -; DNA: TGCGCCAGCAGCCAAGGTGTTTTAGTTTGGGGGAACACCGGGGAGCTGTTTTTT; CDR3: CASSQGVLVWGNTGELFF